This TCR beta chain derives from a study of blood T cell repertoires in COVID-19. Profiled with immunoSEQ multiplex PCR; TCRdb holds only in-frame clones, not every one. Among about 60,000 clones listed, around nine tenths were seen once. V lost 3 bases and J lost 9; bases outside the gene matches: 7. This CDR3 contains 14 residues. Per the germline V gene, CDR1 is SGHTA and CDR2 is FQGNSA. Sequencing used peripheral blood. The sequence came from a man between 65 and 85 years old with acute or convalescent COVID-19. The chain is built from TRBV7-2 and TRBJ2-7, with 11 bases that match TRBD2. The chain's CDR3 is CASSLASGGPWQYF. CDR3 nucleotide sequence: TGTGCCAGCAGCTTGGCTAGCGGGGGGCCTTGGCAGTACTTC.